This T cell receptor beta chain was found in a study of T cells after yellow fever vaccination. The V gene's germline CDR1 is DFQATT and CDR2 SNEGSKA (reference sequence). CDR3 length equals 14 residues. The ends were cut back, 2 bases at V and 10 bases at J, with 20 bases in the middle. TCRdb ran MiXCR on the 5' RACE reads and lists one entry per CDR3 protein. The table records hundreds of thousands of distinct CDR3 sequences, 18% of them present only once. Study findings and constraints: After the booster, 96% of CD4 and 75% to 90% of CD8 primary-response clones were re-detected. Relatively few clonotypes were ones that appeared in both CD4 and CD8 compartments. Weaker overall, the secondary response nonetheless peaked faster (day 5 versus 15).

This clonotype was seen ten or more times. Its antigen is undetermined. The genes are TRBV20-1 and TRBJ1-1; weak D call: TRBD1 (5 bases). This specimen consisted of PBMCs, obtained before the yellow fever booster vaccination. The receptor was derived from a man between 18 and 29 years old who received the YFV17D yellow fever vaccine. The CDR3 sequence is CSARHPPGDLGAFF. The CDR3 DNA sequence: TGCAGTGCTAGACACCCCCCGGGGGATCTCGGAGCTTTCTTT.